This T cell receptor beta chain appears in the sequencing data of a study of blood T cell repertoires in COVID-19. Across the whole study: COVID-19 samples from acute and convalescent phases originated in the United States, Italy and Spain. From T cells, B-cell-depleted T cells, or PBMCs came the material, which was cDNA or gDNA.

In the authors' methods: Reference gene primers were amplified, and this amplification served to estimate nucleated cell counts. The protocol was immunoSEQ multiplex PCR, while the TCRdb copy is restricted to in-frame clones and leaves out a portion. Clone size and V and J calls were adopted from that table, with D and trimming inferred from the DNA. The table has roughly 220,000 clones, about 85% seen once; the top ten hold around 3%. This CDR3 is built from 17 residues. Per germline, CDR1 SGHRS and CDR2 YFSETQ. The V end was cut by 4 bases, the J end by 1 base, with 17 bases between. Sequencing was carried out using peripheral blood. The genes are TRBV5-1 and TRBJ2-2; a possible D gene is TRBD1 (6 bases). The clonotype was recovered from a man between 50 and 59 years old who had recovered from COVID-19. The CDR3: CASSTDSATRNTGELFF. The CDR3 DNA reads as TGCGCCAGCAGCACGGACAGTGCTACGAGGAACACCGGGGAGCTGTTTTTT.